This passage covers 5 T cell receptor beta chains from one sample sequenced in a study of shared clonotypes between healthy human individuals. TCRdb's copy holds only in-frame clones and misses some; the assay was immunoSEQ multiplex PCR. The data hold millions of clones, with approximately 94% observed a single time. Naive CD8 cells lacked CD45RO and underwent positive selection for CCR7, leaving out terminally differentiated effector memory CD45RA+ cells. Material for sequencing was naive CD8+ T cells from PBMCs. These receptors were obtained from a man aged 18 to 30 in good health. Some clones in this sample may be carry-over from other donors' samples.

J is TRBJ2-5 and V is TRBV19, with TRBD2 identical over 9 bases. The CDR3 has 18 amino acids. V shed 5 bases and J 5 bases; nucleotides not matched to a gene: 18. The V gene's germline CDR1 is LNHDA and CDR2 SQIVND (reference sequence). The CDR3 sequence: CASSSRTSVLLGEETQYF. CDR3 DNA sequence: TGTGCCAGTAGTTCCCGGACTAGCGTACTCCTCGGAGAGGAGACCCAGTACTTC.

The chain carries TRBV30 and TRBJ2-7, with 9 nucleotides matching TRBD2. The CDR3 contains 14 residues. Losses at the gene ends were 5 bases for V and 3 bases for J; bases not matched to a gene: 8. Germline V CDR1 and CDR2: GTSNPN, SVGIG (reference sequence). The CDR3 nucleotides are TGTGCCTGGGATCTTAGCGGGAGAGGCTACGAGCAGTACTTC. This translates into CAWDLSGRGYEQYF.

The V and J genes are TRBV5-4 and TRBJ2-7; 12 positions match TRBD1. Germline-derived CDR1 and CDR2 are SGHNT and YYREEE (reference sequence). The V and J ends lost 5 bases and 4 bases, in that order; junction bases with no gene match: 4. The CDR3 runs 14 residues. CDR3 DNA: TGTGCCAGCAGACCGGGACAGGGGGCATACGAGCAGTACTTC. It encodes CASRPGQGAYEQYF.

The chain uses TRBV9 and TRBJ2-6, with D possibly matching TRBD1 (6 bases). There are 19 residues in the CDR3. Trimming removed 1 base at V and 1 base at J, with 18 bases between. Per the germline V gene, CDR1 is SGDLS and CDR2 is YYNGEE. CDR3 sequence: CASSVFPSRGGSGANVLTF. In DNA, the CDR3 is TGTGCCAGCAGCGTATTCCCGAGCAGGGGTGGGTCTGGGGCCAACGTCCTGACTTTC. The full variable domain, with the rest looked up from reference TRBV9 and TRBJ2-6, is DSGVTQTPKHLITATGQRVTLRCSPRSGDLSVYWYQQSLDQGLQFLIQYYNGEERAKGNILERFSAQQFPDLHSELNLSSLELGDSALYFCASSVFPSRGGSGANVLTFGAGSRLTVL.

J is TRBJ2-5 and V is TRBV29-1; 10 bases are shared with TRBD1. Losses at the gene ends were 0 bases for V and 5 bases for J; bases not matched to a gene: 6. The CDR3 length is 15 residues. CDR1 and CDR2 (germline): SQVTM, ANQGSEA. Here the CDR3 reads CSVEDRDRGGETQYF. The CDR3 DNA follows: TGCAGCGTTGAAGATAGGGACAGGGGAGGGGAGACCCAGTACTTC.